The 31 T cell receptor beta chains given below trace back to one sample, sequenced in a study of vaccination effects on CD4 cells after COVID-19. Repertoires were generated with immunoSEQ multiplex PCR, while TCRdb's copy carries only in-frame clones and drops some. The table shows about 70,000 clones, with around 70% occurring only once. Expansion of antigen-specific CD4+ T cells with viral peptide pools was carried out by the ViraFEST assay before sequencing. Following 10 days of culture, CD4+ T cells were isolated. The infection with SARS-CoV-2 (confirmed by PCR) occurred in this person between March and December 2020. For these TCRs, the target antigens are not known. Sample: CD4+ T cells from PBMCs cultured with HIV peptides, taken before COVID-19 vaccination. This sample's subset: HIV-1 Nef peptide pool negative control/reference culture. The receptors were gathered from a human donor who had a prior SARS-CoV-2 infection.

This chain connects TRBV5-1 to TRBJ2-1; 12 nucleotides match TRBD1. J was trimmed by 4 bases and V by 5 bases; bases with no gene match: 1. Germline lookup yields CDR1 SGHRS and CDR2 YFSETQ. The CDR3 is 14 amino acids. CDR3 DNA sequence: TGCGCCAGCAGGGGACAGGGGGCTTACAATGAGCAGTTCTTC. Its translation: CASRGQGAYNEQFF.

The chain couples TRBV7-3 to TRBJ2-1; 12 bases are a match to TRBD2. Germline assignment: CDR1 SGHTA and CDR2 FQGTGA. This CDR3 comprises 15 residues. V lost 6 bases, J lost 4 bases, and 4 bases stayed unmatched. In DNA, the CDR3 is TGTGCCAGCAGTCTGGGACTAGCGGGTTACAATGAGCAGTTCTTC. It yields the protein CASSLGLAGYNEQFF. Full variable domain (missing parts from reference TRBV7-3 and TRBJ2-1): GAGVSQTPSNKVTEKGKYVELRCDPISGHTALYWYRQSLGQGPEFLIYFQGTGAADDSGLPNDRFFAVRPEGSVSTLKIQRTERGDSAVYLCASSLGLAGYNEQFFGPGTRLTVL.

The CDR3 DNA reads as TGTGCCAGCTCTCCGCGGACAGGCGGAAACAATCAGCCCCAGCATTTT. This gives the protein CASSPRTGGNNQPQHF. V usage is TRBV18 and J usage is TRBJ1-5; 7 positions match TRBD1. The CDR3 length is 16 residues. Germline CDR1 is KGHSH and CDR2 is LQKENI. With V trimmed by 6 bases and J by 3 bases, 11 bases remained unmatched. Filled out from reference TRBV18 and TRBJ1-5, the complete variable domain reads NAGVMQNPRHLVRRRGQEARLRCSPMKGHSHVYWYRQLPEEGLKFMVYLQKENIIDESGMPKERFSAEFPKEGPSILRIQQVVRGDSAAYFCASSPRTGGNNQPQHFGDGTRLSIL.

This chain uses TRBV7-3 with TRBJ2-1, with 10 bases that match TRBD2. V shed 3 bases and J 1 base; nucleotides not matched to a gene: 3. This CDR3 has 16 residues. Germline V lookup: CDR1 SGHTA, CDR2 FQGTGA. The CDR3 here is CASSFASGGSYNEQFF. For the CDR3, the DNA is TGTGCCAGCAGCTTCGCTAGCGGGGGTTCCTACAATGAGCAGTTCTTC.

In its sample, this clone was seen a few times. The chain combines TRBV5-1 with TRBJ2-3, with D perhaps being TRBD1 or TRBD2 (5 bases each). V shed 4 bases and J shed 2 bases, with 11 bases lying between them. The CDR3 spans 14 residues. CDR1 and CDR2 from the germline V gene are SGHRS and YFSETQ. Written as DNA, the CDR3 is TGCGCCAGCAGCCGGGACGGATACACAGATACGCAGTATTTT. It specifies CASSRDGYTDTQYF.

This clone was picked up a small number of times. The chain links TRBV12-2 to TRBJ1-3; the table names TRBD1, a call not compared with the DNA. TRBV12-2 is shown as a pseudogene. There are 15 residues in the CDR3. The CDR3 sequence: CASHLQGFEGNTIYF. CDR3 bases: TGTGCAAGTCACTTACAGGGGTTTGAAGGAAACACCATATATTTT.

The V gene is TRBV19, the J gene TRBJ1-2; possible D gene TRBD1, 6 bases. Germline loops: CDR1 LNHDA, CDR2 SQIVND (reference sequence). This CDR3 spans 13 amino acids. Between the trimmed V and J ends, which lost 3 bases and 8 bases, there was a span of 13 bases. The DNA of the CDR3 is TGTGCCAGTAGTATCTTATCAGGGGACGGCTACACCTTC. Its translation is CASSILSGDGYTF. Complete variable domain (other parts from reference TRBV19 and TRBJ1-2): DGGITQSPKYLFRKEGQNVTLSCEQNLNHDAMYWYRQDPGQGLRLIYYSQIVNDFQKGDIAEGYSVSREKKESFPLTVTSAQKNPTAFYLCASSILSGDGYTFGSGTRLTVV.

This chain connects TRBV5-6 to TRBJ1-4; 7 bases fit TRBD1. Germline CDR1 and CDR2: SGHDT and YYEEEE. The ends lost 0 bases at V and 10 bases at J; junction bases unmatched: 6. This CDR3 region has 14 residues. The DNA of the CDR3 is TGTGCCAGCAGCTTGGGACAGGGATTAGGAAAACTGTTTTTT. It yields the protein CASSLGQGLGKLFF.

The chain links TRBV5-1 to TRBJ2-7; the D gene could be TRBD1 or TRBD2 (8 bases each). The CDR3 loop spans 16 amino acids. V lost 3 bases and J 6 bases, leaving 22 bases between the germline ends. Germline V lookup: CDR1 SGHRS, CDR2 YFSETQ. The CDR3 DNA follows: TGCGCCAGCAGCTATCGGGGGGGGACAGGTTTGGGCGAGCAGTACTTC. It encodes CASSYRGGTGLGEQYF.

The CDR3 nucleotides read TGCGCCAGCAGCTTAGACCCCTTCTACGAGCAGTACTTC. Translating it yields CASSLDPFYEQYF. The chain recombines TRBV5-1 with TRBJ2-7; D is undetermined. The germline V and J ends were trimmed by 2 bases and 3 bases, with 9 bases remaining between them. Germline V gene data show CDR1 as SGHRS and CDR2 as YFSETQ. The CDR3 length is 13 residues.

This clone showed up just a few times. CDR3 in amino acids: CASSSLPGPGRAQYF. The CDR3 DNA is TGTGCCAGCAGCTCCTTACCGGGCCCTGGGAGGGCGCAGTATTTT. V is TRBV7-2 and J is TRBJ2-3; 7 bases line up with TRBD2. The V and J ends lost 4 bases and 10 bases, in that order; junction bases with no gene match: 14. The germline gives CDR1 SGHTA, CDR2 FQGNSA. The CDR3 is made up of 15 amino acids.

This clone was observed once. V usage is TRBV5-5 and J usage is TRBJ1-5; D remains ambiguous. Per germline, CDR1 SGHKS and CDR2 YYEKEE (reference sequence). Between the trimmed V and J ends, which lost 5 bases and 4 bases, there was a span of 10 bases. CDR3 length: 13 residues. CDR3: CASSGVWNQPQHF. The CDR3 DNA sequence: TGTGCCAGCAGTGGGGTTTGGAATCAGCCCCAGCATTTT.

The V and J genes are TRBV4-1 and TRBJ1-1; 7 bases are shared with TRBD1. The CDR3 loop spans 22 amino acids. Looked up from germline, CDR1 is MGHRA and CDR2 is YSYEKL. After removal of 2 bases from V and 0 bases from J, the junction contained 24 bases not matched to a gene. CDR3 nucleotides: TGCGCCAGCAGCCAAATTGATTTCTGGAGGGGACGGGACAGTAGGATGAACACTGAAGCTTTCTTT. This sequence encodes CASSQIDFWRGRDSRMNTEAFF.

The chain is built from TRBV3-1 (or the pseudogene TRBV3-2) and TRBJ1-1; no clear D gene. The germline V gene encodes CDR1 LGHDT and CDR2 YNNKEL (reference sequence). V was shortened by 1 base and J by 1 base, with 10 bases between the two germline ends. The CDR3 length is 15 residues. This CDR3 reads CASSQVLKKNTEAFF. The CDR3 coding sequence is TGTGCCAGCAGCCAAGTCCTAAAAAAGAACACTGAAGCTTTCTTT.

This chain joins TRBV3-1 (or the pseudogene TRBV3-2) and TRBJ2-7, with 8 bases identical to TRBD1. V gave up 1 base and J gave up 5 bases; unmatched junction bases: 10. The germline V gene has CDR1 LGHDT and CDR2 YNNKEL (reference sequence). The CDR3 consists of 16 residues. CDR3 nucleotide sequence: TGTGCCAGCAGCCAAGCATGGACAGGGACCGTAGACGAGCAGTACTTC. As protein: CASSQAWTGTVDEQYF.

This clone was recorded only once. V gene TRBV6-5 combines with J gene TRBJ1-2; possible D gene TRBD1, 5 bases. The V gene's germline CDR1 is MNHEY and CDR2 SVGAGI. V lost 6 bases, J lost 2 bases, and 16 bases lay in between. The CDR3 runs to 15 residues. The CDR3, as DNA: TGTGCCAGCAGCCCCCTGGGGCAGTACAACTATGGCTACACCTTC. Translated: CASSPLGQYNYGYTF.

The V and J genes are TRBV13 and TRBJ2-1, with 8 bases identical to TRBD2. The germline gives CDR1 PRHDT, CDR2 FYEKMQ (reference sequence). The CDR3 runs to 16 residues. The trim removed 3 bases at V and 6 bases at J, leaving 10 bases unmatched. CDR3 amino acids: CASSFSGTRDLNEQFF. The CDR3 DNA sequence: TGTGCCAGCAGCTTCTCCGGGACTAGAGACCTCAATGAGCAGTTCTTC.

The rearrangement uses TRBV6-6 and TRBJ1-1; D may be TRBD1 (6 bases). The CDR3 length is 14 residues. CDR1 is MNHNY, CDR2 SVGAGI, per germline (reference sequence). Trimming left V 7 bases short and J 0 bases short, with 12 bases between. The CDR3 bases are TGTGCCAGCAACCCGTGGGGGCTGAACACTGAAGCTTTCTTT. As protein: CASNPWGLNTEAFF.

The chain recombines TRBV6-2 or TRBV6-3 with TRBJ2-3, with D tentatively TRBD2 (6 bases). CDR3 length: 13 residues. With 1 base removed from V and 9 bases from J, the gap between germline ends came to 11 bases. Germline CDR1 MNHEY, CDR2 SVGEGT. CDR3 in amino acids: CASSYLEGVTQYF. DNA for the CDR3: TGTGCCAGCAGTTACTTGGAGGGTGTAACGCAGTATTTT.

This clone came up a few times. The chain uses TRBV7-9 and TRBJ1-1; 7 nucleotides align to TRBD1. The V and J ends lost 1 base and 10 bases, in that order; junction bases with no gene match: 9. The CDR3 is made up of 14 amino acids. Germline CDR1 reads SEHNR; CDR2 reads FQNEAQ (reference sequence). CDR3 amino acids: CASSLVVRGLGAFF. The DNA of the CDR3 is TGTGCCAGCAGCTTAGTAGTTAGGGGGCTCGGAGCTTTCTTT.

The V gene is TRBV7-9, the J gene TRBJ2-5; D gene unclear. The CDR3 contains 13 residues. Germline assignment: CDR1 SEHNR and CDR2 FQNEAQ (reference sequence). The V and J ends lost 5 bases and 4 bases respectively, with 11 bases between them. CDR3 nucleotides: TGTGCCAGCAGCCCAGCCCTGGGAGAGACCCAGTACTTC. It yields the protein CASSPALGETQYF.

The chain has TRBV19 and TRBJ2-3; TRBD1 is a possible D gene (6 bases). The CDR3 runs 13 residues. V lost 8 bases, J lost 6 bases, and 15 bases lay in between. CDR1 is LNHDA and CDR2 is SQIVND in the germline V gene (reference sequence). The CDR3 DNA follows: TGTGCCAGTGCCGGGACACAGGCGGATACGCAGTATTTT. Translation: CASAGTQADTQYF. The full variable domain, rest sourced from reference TRBV19 and TRBJ2-3, is DGGITQSPKYLFRKEGQNVTLSCEQNLNHDAMYWYRQDPGQGLRLIYYSQIVNDFQKGDIAEGYSVSREKKESFPLTVTSAQKNPTAFYLCASAGTQADTQYFGPGTRLTVL.

This chain uses TRBV9 with TRBJ2-1; TRBD1 matches at 7 bases. The CDR3 has 18 amino acids. Germline lookup yields CDR1 SGDLS and CDR2 YYNGEE. Unmatched junction bases numbered 18, after V lost 0 bases and J lost 9 bases. The CDR3 loop is CASSVGPSLYEGAGEQFF. As DNA, the CDR3 is TGTGCCAGCAGCGTAGGACCCTCTCTTTACGAGGGGGCGGGTGAGCAGTTCTTC. Combining the CDR3 with reference TRBV9 and TRBJ2-1 gives the whole variable domain DSGVTQTPKHLITATGQRVTLRCSPRSGDLSVYWYQQSLDQGLQFLIQYYNGEERAKGNILERFSAQQFPDLHSELNLSSLELGDSALYFCASSVGPSLYEGAGEQFFGPGTRLTVL.

The gene calls are TRBV11-2 and TRBJ1-2, with 12 positions matching TRBD1. CDR3 length equals 17 residues. Losses at the gene ends were 5 bases for V and 0 bases for J; bases not matched to a gene: 7. The V gene's germline CDR1 is SGHAT and CDR2 FQNNGV. CDR3 residues: CASSDVRDRGPNYGYTF. The CDR3 DNA reads as TGTGCCAGCAGCGATGTCCGGGACAGGGGGCCTAACTATGGCTACACCTTC.

The V call is TRBV29-1, the J call TRBJ1-4; TRBD1 agrees at 11 bases. The CDR3 length is 15 residues. The germline V gene has CDR1 SQVTM and CDR2 ANQGSEA. V was clipped by 5 bases and J by 5 bases; unmatched bases: 7. The CDR3 loop is CSVRDRGARNEKLFF. DNA for the CDR3: TGCAGCGTTAGGGACAGGGGGGCAAGGAATGAAAAACTGTTTTTT. Combining the CDR3 with reference TRBV29-1 and TRBJ1-4 gives the whole variable domain SAVISQKPSRDICQRGTSLTIQCQVDSQVTMMFWYRQQPGQSLTLIATANQGSEATYESGFVIDKFPISRPNLTFSTLTVSNMSPEDSSIYLCSVRDRGARNEKLFFGSGTQLSVL.

This clone turned up a few times. The chain links TRBV6-1 to TRBJ1-1; D gene uncertain. Per the germline V gene, CDR1 is MNHNS and CDR2 is SASEGT. Trimming stripped 2 bases from V and 1 base from J, with 5 bases between. CDR3 length: 13 amino acids. CDR3 amino acids: CASSERENTEAFF. The CDR3 nucleotides read TGTGCCAGCAGTGAAAGGGAGAACACTGAAGCTTTCTTT.

The CDR3 nucleotides are TGTGCCAGCAGTGAGGGGGGGTTTCAAGGCTACACCTTC. As protein: CASSEGGFQGYTF. The V call is TRBV6-1, the J call TRBJ1-2; tentative D call: TRBD1 (5 bases). The CDR3 has 13 residues. V was cut by 3 bases and J by 8 bases, with 13 bases left in between. In germline, CDR1 is MNHNS, CDR2 SASEGT.

This rearrangement joins TRBV3-1 (or the pseudogene TRBV3-2) to TRBJ2-3; 7 bases map to TRBD2. The V segment lost 4 bases and the J segment 0 bases; nucleotides outside the gene matches: 7. CDR1 and CDR2 from the germline V gene are LGHDT and YNNKEL (reference sequence). The CDR3 consists of 16 residues. The CDR3 here is CASSPLSGPSTDTQYF. The DNA for the CDR3 is TGTGCCAGCAGCCCGCTTAGCGGGCCTAGCACAGATACGCAGTATTTT.

The chain uses TRBV30 and TRBJ2-5; TRBD2 aligns across 13 bases. The CDR3 length is 17 residues. Germline-derived CDR1 and CDR2 are GTSNPN and SVGIG (reference sequence). V gave up 0 bases and J gave up 2 bases; unmatched junction bases: 6. The CDR3 is CAWSVRRTSGGQETQYF. The CDR3 DNA is TGTGCCTGGAGTGTCCGGAGGACTAGCGGGGGACAAGAGACCCAGTACTTC.

This clone was picked up one time. The chain couples TRBV24-1 to TRBJ2-3; TRBD2 is a possible D gene (6 bases). Trimming took off 4 bases at V and 2 bases at J, with 18 bases between the two ends. Germline CDR1 reads KGHDR; CDR2 reads SFDVKD. The CDR3 has 17 residues. The CDR3 protein is CATSDRDFSRFTDTQYF. The CDR3 DNA reads as TGTGCCACCAGTGACAGGGACTTCTCCAGGTTCACAGATACGCAGTATTTT.

The gene calls are TRBV19 and TRBJ1-1; D call uncertain. V was pared by 7 bases and J by 1 base, with 10 bases between. The CDR3 is 13 residues long. The V gene's germline CDR1 is LNHDA and CDR2 SQIVND (reference sequence). The CDR3 DNA follows: TGTGCCAGTAAGGCACAGACGAACACTGAAGCTTTCTTT. Its translation is CASKAQTNTEAFF.